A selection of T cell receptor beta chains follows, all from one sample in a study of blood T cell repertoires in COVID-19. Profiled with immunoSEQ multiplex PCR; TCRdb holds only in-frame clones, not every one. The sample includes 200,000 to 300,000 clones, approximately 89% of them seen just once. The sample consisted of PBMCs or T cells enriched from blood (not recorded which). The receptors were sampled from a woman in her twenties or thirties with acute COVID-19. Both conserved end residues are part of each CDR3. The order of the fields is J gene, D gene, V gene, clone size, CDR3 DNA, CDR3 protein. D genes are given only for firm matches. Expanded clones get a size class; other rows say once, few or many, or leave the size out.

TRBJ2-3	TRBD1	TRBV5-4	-	TGTGCCAGCAGCGTCCCGGGACAGGGGGAATGGAGCACAGATACGCAGTATTTT	CASSVPGQGEWSTDTQYF
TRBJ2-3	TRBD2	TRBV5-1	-	TGCGCCAGCACCGCCGCGGGGGCAGATACGCAGTATTTT	CASTAAGADTQYF
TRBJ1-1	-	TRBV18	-	TGTGCCAGCTCATTCGGGACGGGGGATTTGAACACTGAAGCTTTCTTT	CASSFGTGDLNTEAFF
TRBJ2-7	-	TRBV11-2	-	TGTGCCAGCAGTGATGGGGGGTCCTACGAGCAGTACTTC	CASSDGGSYEQYF
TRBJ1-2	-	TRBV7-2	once	TGTGCCAGCAGCCCGATGGGGACCCAGGGGGGCTACACCTTC	CASSPMGTQGGYTF
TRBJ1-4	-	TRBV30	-	TGTGCCTGGAGTTTCTTTTCAACTAATGAAAAACTGTTTTTT	CAWSFFSTNEKLFF
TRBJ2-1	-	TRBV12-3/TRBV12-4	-	TGTGCCAGCAGTTTATCTACCTACAATGAGCAGTTCTTC	CASSLSTYNEQFF
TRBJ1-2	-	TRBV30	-	TGTGCCTGGAGTGTACGGAGAGGGGGAAACTATGGCTACACCTTC	CAWSVRRGGNYGYTF
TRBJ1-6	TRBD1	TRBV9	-	TGTGCCAGCAGCGACGCCCGGGACAGGGGCTCACCCCTCCACTTT	CASSDARDRGSPLHF
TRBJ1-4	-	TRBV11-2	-	TGTGCCAGCAGCTTAGAGTTTCGGCCAGGGGAGAATGAAAAACTGTTTTTT	CASSLEFRPGENEKLFF
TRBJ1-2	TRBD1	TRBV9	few	TGTGCCAGCAGCACCCGGACAGGGGGGGACTATGGCTACACCTTC	CASSTRTGGDYGYTF
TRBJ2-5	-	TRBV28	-	TGTGCCAGCAGTTTTGGGGGGGAGACCCAGTACTTC	CASSFGGETQYF
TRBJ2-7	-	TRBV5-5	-	TGTGCCAGCAGCCTTACCAGGGAAACCTACGAGCAGTACTTC	CASSLTRETYEQYF
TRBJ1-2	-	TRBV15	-	TGTGCCACCAGCAGGCCCTTAGGGGACTATGGCTACACCTTC	CATSRPLGDYGYTF
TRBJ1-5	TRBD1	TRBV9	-	TGTGCCAGCAGCGTAACAGGGGACCAGCCCCAGCATTTT	CASSVTGDQPQHF
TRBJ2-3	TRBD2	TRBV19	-	TGTGCCAGTAGTGTGGGGCAACTAGCGGGGGGCACAGATACGCAGTATTTT	CASSVGQLAGGTDTQYF
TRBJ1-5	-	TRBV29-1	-	TGCAGCGTTGCGACAGGTGGGGGCAATCAGCCCCAGCATTTT	CSVATGGGNQPQHF
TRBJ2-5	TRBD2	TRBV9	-	TGTGCCAGCAGCGTAGGGACTAGCGGAGAGACCCAGTACTTC	CASSVGTSGETQYF
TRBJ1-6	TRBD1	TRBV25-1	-	TGTGCCAGTCAGGTATCCGGGACAGGGAATTCACCCCTCCACTTT	CASQVSGTGNSPLHF
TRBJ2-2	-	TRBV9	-	TGTGCCAGCAGCGCCTTCGTTGGGGAGCTGTTTTTT	CASSAFVGELFF
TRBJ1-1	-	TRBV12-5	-	TGTGCTAGTGGTTTGGCGCCGAGTCCGCTGTTTGAAGCTTTCTTT	CASGLAPSPLFEAFF
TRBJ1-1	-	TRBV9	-	TGTGCCAGCAGCGTTACAGGGTTTACTGAAGCTTTCTTT	CASSVTGFTEAFF
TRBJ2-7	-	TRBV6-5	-	TGTGCCAGCCCCCGGGACAAGTCCTTAGAGCAGTACTTC	CASPRDKSLEQYF
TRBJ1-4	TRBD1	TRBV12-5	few	TGTGCTAGTGGTTTGATCAGGGGGACAGGGGATGAAAAACTGTTTTTT	CASGLIRGTGDEKLFF
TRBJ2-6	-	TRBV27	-	TGTGCCAGCAGTGCCAACAGGGTGCTTGGGGCCAACGTCCTGACTTTC	CASSANRVLGANVLTF
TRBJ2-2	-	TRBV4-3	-	TGCGCCAGCAGTCTAGGATTATGGAACACCGGGGAGCTGTTTTTT	CASSLGLWNTGELFF
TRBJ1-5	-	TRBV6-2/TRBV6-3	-	TGTGCCAGCAGTTATGGGACACCACATCAGCCCCAGCATTTT	CASSYGTPHQPQHF
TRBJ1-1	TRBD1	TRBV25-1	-	TGTGCCAGCAAGAGGGACAGGAAAGACACTGAAGCTTTCTTT	CASKRDRKDTEAFF
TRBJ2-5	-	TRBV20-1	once	TGCAGTGCTATTGAGGCTGATCTGTCAAAGACCCAGTACTTC	CSAIEADLSKTQYF
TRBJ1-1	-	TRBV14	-	TGTGCCAGCAGCGCGTCAGGGAAAGCTTTCTTT	CASSASGKAFF
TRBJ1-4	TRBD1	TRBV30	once	TGTGCCTGGAGTCGAGACAGACAGGGTAACGAAAAACTGTTTTTT	CAWSRDRQGNEKLFF
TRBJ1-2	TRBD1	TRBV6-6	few	TGTGCCAGCAGTCGATCCGGGACAGGGAAGGGCTACACCTTC	CASSRSGTGKGYTF
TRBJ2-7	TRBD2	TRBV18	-	TGTGCCAGCTCACCCTTACCCCCCCTAGCGGCCCCCTACGAGCAGTACTTC	CASSPLPPLAAPYEQYF
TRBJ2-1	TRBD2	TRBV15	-	TGTGCCACCAGCAGTGGGACTAGTTACATTGAGCAGTTCTTC	CATSSGTSYIEQFF
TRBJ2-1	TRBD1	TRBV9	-	TGTGCCAGCAGCTACAGGGGGCTTGAGCAGTTCTTC	CASSYRGLEQFF
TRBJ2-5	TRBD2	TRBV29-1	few	TGCAGCGTTGCGGGCCTCCCGGGGGGGCCTCGTGAGACCCAGTACTTC	CSVAGLPGGPRETQYF
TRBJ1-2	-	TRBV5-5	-	TGTGCCAGCAGCTTGGTGCGGGACTCAGGTTCCTACACCTTC	CASSLVRDSGSYTF
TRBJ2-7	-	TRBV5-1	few	TGCGCCAGCAGCTTGGTACAGCCACACGAGCAGTACTTC	CASSLVQPHEQYF
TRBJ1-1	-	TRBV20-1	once	TGCAGTGCTACAATGGCTGGTGGAGCTTTCTTT	CSATMAGGAFF
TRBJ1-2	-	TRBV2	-	TGTGCCAGCAGTGAATCCAGGGTTCTTGGCTACACCTTC	CASSESRVLGYTF
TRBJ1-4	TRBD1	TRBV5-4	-	TGTGCCAGCAGCGACAGGGGTACTAATGAAAAACTGTTTTTT	CASSDRGTNEKLFF
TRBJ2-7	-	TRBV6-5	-	TGTGCCAGCAGTTATCCTGCGCGCAACGAGCAGTACTTC	CASSYPARNEQYF
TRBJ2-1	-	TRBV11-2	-	TGTGCCAGCAGCATCGACAGTTTCTCCTACAATGAGCAGTTCTTC	CASSIDSFSYNEQFF
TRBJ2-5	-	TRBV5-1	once	TGCGCCAGCAGCGAAGGGACTGCCCGTGAGACCCAGTACTTC	CASSEGTARETQYF
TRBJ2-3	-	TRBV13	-	TGTGCCAGCAGCTTTATTAGCGGATCTTACACAGATACGCAGTATTTT	CASSFISGSYTDTQYF
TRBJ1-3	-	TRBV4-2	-	TGTGCCAGCAGCCAAGAGTGGTCCGGAGGAGGGTACACCATATATTTT	CASSQEWSGGGYTIYF
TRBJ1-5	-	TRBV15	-	TGTGCCACCAGCAGAGATCCAGGGTTATATCAGCCCCAGCATTTT	CATSRDPGLYQPQHF
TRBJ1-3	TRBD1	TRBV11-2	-	TGTGCCAGCAGTTCGACAGGGGCGAGGCAATTTGGCACCATATATTTT	CASSSTGARQFGTIYF
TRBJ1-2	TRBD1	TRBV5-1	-	TGCGCCAGCAGCTTGGAGACAGGGACCCGTGTTGGCTACACCTTC	CASSLETGTRVGYTF